A single sample is the source of the 19 T cell receptor beta chains below, sequenced in a study of blood T cell repertoires in COVID-19. This table comes from immunoSEQ multiplex PCR, and its TCRdb copy is limited to in-frame clones, with some not included. The sample includes about 280,000 clones, around 90% seen only once; the top ten take roughly 2%. Sequenced material: peripheral blood. Every receptor here comes from a woman between 50 and 59 years old who had recovered from COVID-19.

This chain joins TRBV9 and TRBJ1-2; D gene unclear. Germline lookup yields CDR1 SGDLS and CDR2 YYNGEE. This CDR3 is 12 amino acids long. Between the trimmed V and J ends, which lost 3 bases and 3 bases, there was a span of 6 bases. DNA of the CDR3: TGTGCCAGCAGCGGGCCCGACTATGGCTACACCTTC. It encodes CASSGPDYGYTF.

The V call is TRBV27, the J call TRBJ2-7, with TRBD1 matching over 9 bases. Looked up from germline, CDR1 is MNHEY and CDR2 is SMNVEV (reference sequence). V trimming: 4 bases; J trimming: 4 bases; junction bases outside the gene matches: 8. The CDR3 sequence is 15 residues long. DNA of the CDR3: TGTGCCAGCAGTTCCTCACAGGGGGCCGGGTACGAGCAGTACTTC. It encodes CASSSSQGAGYEQYF.

This clone was found once. CDR3 nucleotide sequence: TGTGCCAGCAGTTACTCAAACCTACCAAGATTTGATCTGTACGAGCAGTACTTC. Its translation: CASSYSNLPRFDLYEQYF. The chain uses TRBV6-2 or TRBV6-3 and TRBJ2-7, with no clear D. Germline V gene data show CDR1 as MNHEY and CDR2 as SVGEGT. The CDR3 is 18 residues long. The ends were cut back, 0 bases at V and 4 bases at J, with 22 bases in the middle.

The CDR3 DNA reads as TGTGCCAGCAGTTCTCACATCAGGGTAAATGAGCAGTTCTTC. This sequence encodes CASSSHIRVNEQFF. This chain links TRBV7-2 with TRBJ2-1; maybe TRBD1 (5 bases). The CDR3 sequence is 14 residues long. V lost 6 bases and J 7 bases, leaving 16 bases between the germline ends. Germline V CDR1 and CDR2: SGHTA, FQGNSA.

The rearrangement uses TRBV4-1 and TRBJ1-2; 7 bases match TRBD1. The CDR3 has 15 residues. The germline V gene has CDR1 MGHRA and CDR2 YSYEKL. Germline trimming cut 3 bases from V and 8 bases from J; bases unmatched to any gene: 12. CDR3 residues: CASSQRTGALEGYTF. CDR3 sequence (DNA): TGCGCCAGCAGCCAGAGGACAGGAGCCTTAGAGGGCTACACCTTC.

This chain joins TRBV7-3 and TRBJ2-3; 7 bases fit TRBD2. After removal of 5 bases from V and 0 bases from J, the junction contained 8 bases not matched to a gene. There are 16 residues in the CDR3. Germline assignment: CDR1 SGHTA and CDR2 FQGTGA. This chain's CDR3 is CASSQRGGSSTDTQYF. The DNA for the CDR3 is TGTGCCAGCAGCCAACGGGGAGGGTCTAGCACAGATACGCAGTATTTT.

This clone was recorded only once. The chain combines TRBV30 with TRBJ1-1; D remains ambiguous. CDR1 GTSNPN and CDR2 SVGIG come from the germline V gene (reference sequence). This CDR3 comprises 15 residues. Trimming removed 0 bases from V and 0 bases from J, with 11 bases in between. CDR3 sequence reads: CAWSVRGRVNTEAFF. The DNA of the CDR3 is TGTGCCTGGAGTGTACGTGGGCGGGTGAACACTGAAGCTTTCTTT.

The chain joins TRBV7-9 to TRBJ1-1; 7 nucleotides line up with TRBD1. The CDR3 has 12 residues. The junction had 2 bases not matched to a gene; V was cut back by 5 bases and J by 5 bases. Per germline, CDR1 SEHNR and CDR2 FQNEAQ (reference sequence). The CDR3 DNA reads TGTGCCAGCAGCACCAGGGGGACTGAAGCTTTCTTT. Residues: CASSTRGTEAFF.

The genes are TRBV18 and TRBJ2-3; the match to TRBD1 covers 10 bases. This CDR3 is 15 amino acids long. J gave up 3 bases and V 2 bases, and 2 bases lay outside the gene matches. Germline CDR1 is KGHSH and CDR2 is LQKENI. CDR3: CASSPRDRGTDTQYF. CDR3 DNA: TGTGCCAGCTCACCAAGGGACAGGGGTACAGATACGCAGTATTTT.

The chain's CDR3 is CASRPRDRGKETQYF. The DNA for the CDR3 is TGTGCCAGCAGACCGCGGGACAGGGGGAAAGAGACCCAGTACTTC. V usage is TRBV6-5 and J usage is TRBJ2-5; 11 nucleotides agree with TRBD1. Germline lookup yields CDR1 MNHEY and CDR2 SVGAGI. There are 15 residues in the CDR3. With V trimmed by 6 bases and J by 3 bases, 6 bases remained unmatched.

On this clone: A much larger clone sits a single nucleotide away, making a read error possible. V gene TRBV7-3 combines with J gene TRBJ2-1, with TRBD2 matching 8 bases. Per germline, CDR1 SGHTA and CDR2 FQGTGA. The CDR3 length is 18 residues. Trimming at V came to 3 bases and at J to 0 bases, leaving 10 bases not matched to a gene. CDR3 region: CASSFRAGEISSYNEQFF. DNA of the CDR3: TGTGCCAGCAGCTTTAGAGCGGGGGAGATTAGCTCCTACAATGAGCAGTTCTTC.

The V gene is TRBV5-1, the J gene TRBJ1-6, with 10 bases lining up with TRBD1. The CDR3 has 15 residues. Germline assignment: CDR1 SGHRS and CDR2 YFSETQ. J gave up 8 bases and V 1 base, and 3 bases lay outside the gene matches. The CDR3 loop is CASSLPGTGDSPLHF. The CDR3 DNA follows: TGCGCCAGCAGCTTGCCCGGGACAGGGGATTCACCCCTCCACTTT.

This rearrangement joins TRBV6-2 or TRBV6-3 to TRBJ1-2; D unclear. The germline V and J ends were trimmed by 1 base and 7 bases, with 7 bases remaining between them. Germline CDR1 and CDR2: MNHEY and SVGEGT. This CDR3 comprises 12 residues. The CDR3 is CASSYFASGYTF. As DNA, the CDR3 is TGTGCCAGCAGTTACTTCGCCAGTGGCTACACCTTC.

The chain recombines TRBV5-1 with TRBJ2-4, with TRBD2 matching over 10 bases. The CDR3 runs to 15 residues. J gave up 8 bases and V 2 bases, and 7 bases lay outside the gene matches. The germline V gene has CDR1 SGHRS and CDR2 YFSETQ. CDR3 in amino acids: CASSFTSGGADIQYF. Here the CDR3 DNA reads TGCGCCAGCAGCTTCACCAGCGGGGGGGCAGACATTCAGTACTTC.

V is TRBV21-1 and J is TRBJ2-1; the DNA was not used to check the table's D call, TRBD2. TRBV21-1 is an annotated pseudogene. The CDR3 covers 14 residues. The CDR3 reads CASSNHTRGLAIFF. The DNA of the CDR3 is TGTGCCAGCAGCAACCACACCCGAGGTCTGGCCATTTTCTTC.

The V and J genes are TRBV7-6 and TRBJ2-4, with a possible D match to TRBD1 (8 bases). Trimming removed 5 bases at V and 7 bases at J, with 18 bases between. The CDR3 consists of 15 residues. Looked up from germline, CDR1 is SGHVS and CDR2 is FNYEAQ. CDR3: CASSQNNRGGNIQYF. Here the CDR3 DNA reads TGTGCCAGCAGCCAGAATAACAGGGGGGGGAACATTCAGTACTTC.

The genes are TRBV10-3 and TRBJ2-3, with TRBD2 as a possible D gene (6 bases). Trimming cost V 5 bases and J 6 bases, with 15 bases left between them. Germline CDR1 and CDR2: ENHRY and SYGVKD. This CDR3 is built from 14 residues. In DNA, the CDR3 is TGTGCCATCAGTCCGCCAGCGGGTAGGGATACGCAGTATTTT. Its translation: CAISPPAGRDTQYF.

This rearrangement joins TRBV4-2 to TRBJ2-7, with D tentatively TRBD2 (5 bases). This CDR3 is 16 amino acids long. Germline lookup yields CDR1 LGHNA and CDR2 YNFKEQ. V gave up 1 base and J gave up 5 bases, with 18 bases separating them. The CDR3: CASSQGSGRTRNEQYF. For the CDR3, the DNA is TGTGCCAGCAGCCAAGGATCCGGGCGTACTAGAAACGAGCAGTACTTC.

The chain employs TRBV18 and TRBJ1-2; 9 positions match TRBD1. CDR3 size: 13 residues. Germline V gives CDR1 KGHSH, CDR2 LQKENI. V dropped 3 bases and J dropped 6; count of bases not matched to a gene: 2. This chain's CDR3 is CASSPDRGDGYTF. In DNA form, the CDR3 reads TGTGCCAGCTCACCGGACAGGGGTGATGGCTACACCTTC. The entire variable domain, with the rest obtained from reference TRBV18 and TRBJ1-2, is as follows: NAGVMQNPRHLVRRRGQEARLRCSPMKGHSHVYWYRQLPEEGLKFMVYLQKENIIDESGMPKERFSAEFPKEGPSILRIQQVVRGDSAAYFCASSPDRGDGYTFGSGTRLTVV.